The 26 T cell receptor beta chains presented below share a single source sample, sequenced in a study of cytomegalovirus exposure and HLA in healthy donors. The PCR employed 60 Vbeta primers together with 13 Jbeta primers. Repertoires were generated with immunoSEQ multiplex PCR, while TCRdb's copy carries only in-frame clones and drops some. The sample holds roughly 61,000 clones, around 82% seen once. Specimen: PBMCs. The receptors come from a male donor in good health and CMV-seronegative.

As to this clone: Compared with germline, one end of the junction differs, possibly owing to a read error. The chain recombines TRBV4-3 with TRBJ2-5; D remains unclear. Matching the DNA end better, TRBJ2-7 makes the J call doubtful. CDR3 size: 14 residues. From germline, CDR1 is LGHNA and CDR2 YSLEER. CDR3 sequence (DNA): TGCGCCGGCAGCCAAAAATCAATCTCCTACGAGCAGTACTTC. This sequence encodes CAGSQKSISYEQYF.

V usage is TRBV4-1 and J usage is TRBJ1-2, with 7 bases aligning to TRBD1. The CDR3 totals 15 residues. Germline V gives CDR1 MGHRA, CDR2 YSYEKL. The V and J ends lost 0 bases and 2 bases, in that order; junction bases with no gene match: 3. In DNA form, the CDR3 reads TGCGCCAGCAGCCAAGACCCGACAGGGAACTATGGCTACACCTTC. Translated: CASSQDPTGNYGYTF.

In its sample, this clone was seen once. The CDR3 loop is CASSLTGGYEQYF. CDR3 nucleotide sequence: TGCGCCAGCAGTCTAACAGGGGGTTACGAGCAGTACTTC. This chain connects TRBV4-3 to TRBJ2-7; 8 nucleotides agree with TRBD1. J gave up 4 bases and V 6 bases, and 5 bases lay outside the gene matches. The CDR3 has 13 amino acids. Germline V CDR1 and CDR2: LGHNA, YSLEER.

The chain joins TRBV2 to TRBJ2-2, with a possible D match to TRBD2 (7 bases). Germline V gives CDR1 SNHLY, CDR2 FYNNEI. The CDR3 consists of 13 residues. V lost 7 bases to trimming and J lost 6 bases, with 12 bases between them. The DNA of the CDR3 is TGTGCCAGCATAAGGGGGGGCCCCGGGGAGCTGTTTTTT. Protein: CASIRGGPGELFF.

The genes are TRBV12-5 and TRBJ2-3, with 12 bases aligning to TRBD2. The V segment lost 6 bases and the J segment 9 bases; nucleotides outside the gene matches: 10. The germline gives CDR1 LGHNT, CDR2 FRNRAP. CDR3 length: 15 amino acids. Here the CDR3 reads CASGRTSGVPGTQYF. The CDR3 bases are TGTGCTAGTGGACGGACTAGCGGGGTTCCCGGGACGCAGTATTTT.

The gene calls are TRBV7-2 and TRBJ2-1, with 7 bases fitting TRBD1. This CDR3 spans 16 amino acids. Trimming took 5 bases from V and 5 from J; bases not matched to a gene: 12. Germline CDR1 and CDR2: SGHTA and FQGNSA. CDR3 amino acids: CASSARQGDGNNEQFF. In nucleotides, the CDR3 is TGTGCCAGCAGCGCCCGACAGGGAGATGGAAACAATGAGCAGTTCTTC. The full variable domain, with the rest looked up from reference TRBV7-2 and TRBJ2-1, is GAGVSQSPSNKVTEKGKDVELRCDPISGHTALYWYRQSLGQGLEFLIYFQGNSAPDKSGLPSDRFSAERTGGSVSTLTIQRTQQEDSAVYLCASSARQGDGNNEQFFGPGTRLTVL.

The chain employs TRBV6-1 and TRBJ2-5; 10 nucleotides agree with TRBD2. This CDR3 spans 16 amino acids. CDR1 and CDR2 from the germline V gene are MNHNS and SASEGT. J lost 3 bases, V lost 3 bases, and 7 bases had no gene match. The CDR3 nucleotides are TGTGCCAGCAGTGATGGAGGACTAGCGGCTAAAGAGACCCAGTACTTC. Encoded protein: CASSDGGLAAKETQYF.

The rearrangement uses TRBV28 and TRBJ2-1; D unclear. Germline-derived CDR1 and CDR2 are MDHEN and SYDVKM. The CDR3 is 14 amino acids. The V and J ends lost 2 bases and 7 bases respectively, with 12 bases between them. CDR3 region: CASSLGVRSNEQFF. In DNA form, the CDR3 reads TGTGCCAGCAGTTTAGGCGTACGGAGTAATGAGCAGTTCTTC.

With respect to this clone: Other nucleotide sequences in the sample specify the same CDR3. The chain uses TRBV7-2 and TRBJ1-1; D is possibly TRBD1 (6 bases). V was clipped by 5 bases and J by 1 base, with 11 bases between them. The CDR3 extends over 14 amino acids. The germline V gene encodes CDR1 SGHTA and CDR2 FQGNSA. The CDR3 loop reads CASSRLGGNTEAFF. CDR3 nucleotide sequence: TGTGCCAGCAGCCGCCTAGGGGGGAACACTGAAGCTTTCTTT.

This clone was detected only a few times. The chain carries TRBV7-2 and TRBJ1-6, with D tentatively TRBD1 (5 bases). Germline assignment: CDR1 SGHTA and CDR2 FQGNSA. V lost 5 bases and J lost 6, with 20 bases in between. This CDR3 spans 17 amino acids. Written as DNA, the CDR3 is TGTGCCAGCAGCCGCAGCCGACCTGGGGCCCCTAATTCACCCCTCCACTTT. Translating it yields CASSRSRPGAPNSPLHF.

The chain links TRBV4-3 to TRBJ1-2, with 9 bases lining up with TRBD1. Germline CDR1 LGHNA, CDR2 YSLEER. Losses at the gene ends were 5 bases for V and 2 bases for J; bases not matched to a gene: 6. The CDR3 runs 15 residues. The CDR3 DNA reads TGCGCCAGCAGCGTGGACAGGGGCCTCAACTATGGCTACACCTTC. As protein: CASSVDRGLNYGYTF.

The J gene is TRBJ1-5, the V gene TRBV27; 9 bases match TRBD1. Germline values: CDR1 MNHEY, CDR2 SMNVEV (reference sequence). This CDR3 is built from 17 residues. V was pared by 4 bases and J by 0 bases, with 7 bases of the junction left unmatched. The CDR3 DNA sequence: TGTGCCAGCAGTTCACTAACAGGGGGCATTAGCAATCAGCCCCAGCATTTT. It is translated as CASSSLTGGISNQPQHF.

This chain connects TRBV27 to TRBJ1-6; D is ambiguous. The CDR3 covers 15 residues. With 2 bases removed from V and 7 bases from J, the gap between germline ends came to 12 bases. The germline gives CDR1 MNHEY, CDR2 SMNVEV (reference sequence). CDR3 residues: CASSLEGLWNSPLHF. CDR3 sequence (DNA): TGTGCCAGCAGTTTAGAGGGATTGTGGAATTCACCCCTCCACTTT.

This chain links TRBV7-8 with TRBJ1-2; D uncertain. V was clipped by 2 bases and J by 1 base, with 11 bases between them. The CDR3 has 15 residues. Germline loops: CDR1 SGHVS, CDR2 FQNEAQ. The CDR3 loop is CASSLTPGYNYGYTF. The CDR3 bases are TGTGCCAGCAGCTTAACCCCCGGGTATAACTATGGCTACACCTTC.

This chain uses TRBV27 with TRBJ2-1; D is possibly TRBD1 (5 bases). The germline V gene has CDR1 MNHEY and CDR2 SMNVEV (reference sequence). V gave up 1 base and J gave up 13 bases, with 26 bases separating them. The CDR3 contains 17 residues. In DNA form, the CDR3 reads TGTGCCAGCAGTTTATGGGGCCTAATCAGGGAACCTAATGTTCAGTTCTTC. Its protein product is CASSLWGLIREPNVQFF.

The rearrangement links TRBV7-9 to TRBJ1-6; possibly TRBD1 for D (6 bases). Germline V gene sequence: CDR1 SEHNR, CDR2 FQNEAQ (reference sequence). The CDR3 contains 17 residues. V was shortened by 5 bases and J by 0 bases, with 14 bases between the two germline ends. The CDR3 sequence is CASSERDTSSYNSPLHF. The DNA for the CDR3 is TGTGCCAGCAGCGAAAGGGACACGAGCTCCTATAATTCACCCCTCCACTTT.

The chain has TRBV5-1 and TRBJ2-5; 11 bases are shared with TRBD1. The length of the CDR3 is 15 residues. With V trimmed by 0 bases and J by 4 bases, 2 bases remained unmatched. Germline V gene sequence: CDR1 SGHRS, CDR2 YFSETQ. This CDR3 reads CASSLAGTGGETQYF. The CDR3 bases are TGCGCCAGCAGCTTGGCCGGGACAGGGGGAGAGACCCAGTACTTC.

This chain links TRBV7-3 with TRBJ2-1; 12 bases align to TRBD2. The length of the CDR3 is 14 residues. V was pared by 5 bases and J by 6 bases, with 2 bases of the junction left unmatched. Germline CDR1 is SGHTA and CDR2 is FQGTGA. As DNA, the CDR3 is TGTGCCAGCAGCACTAGCGGGGGGATCAATGAGCAGTTCTTC. Translating gives CASSTSGGINEQFF. Looking up the rest from reference TRBV7-3 and TRBJ2-1 gives the full variable domain: GAGVSQTPSNKVTEKGKYVELRCDPISGHTALYWYRQSLGQGPEFLIYFQGTGAADDSGLPNDRFFAVRPEGSVSTLKIQRTERGDSAVYLCASSTSGGINEQFFGPGTRLTVL.

This sequence joins TRBV5-1 and TRBJ1-1, with D possibly TRBD1 on 5 matching bases. CDR1 and CDR2 (germline): SGHRS, YFSETQ. The CDR3 consists of 14 residues. Deletions cut 4 bases from V and 2 bases from J, with 12 bases between. The CDR3, as DNA: TGCGCCAGCAGCCCTAGACAGCCTAACACTGAAGCTTTCTTT. Translated: CASSPRQPNTEAFF.

This chain uses TRBV6-5 with TRBJ2-4, with D perhaps TRBD2 (5 bases). This CDR3 has 14 amino acids. From germline, CDR1 is MNHEY and CDR2 SVGAGI. V gave up 1 base and J gave up 8 bases, with 12 bases separating them. In DNA, the CDR3 is TGTGCCAGCAGTTACTTCTCCACGGGGTACATTCAGTACTTC. Translated: CASSYFSTGYIQYF.

A single count supports this clone. CDR3 amino acids: CAWEGQLTYGYTF. The CDR3 DNA reads as TGTGCCTGGGAAGGACAGCTAACTTATGGCTACACCTTC. This chain joins TRBV30 and TRBJ1-2; weak D call: TRBD1 (6 bases). The CDR3 consists of 13 residues. Germline assignment: CDR1 GTSNPN and CDR2 SVGIG (reference sequence). V was clipped by 5 bases and J by 5 bases, with 15 bases between them.

The V gene is TRBV11-2, the J gene TRBJ2-7; D perhaps matches TRBD1 (5 bases). The CDR3 sequence is 14 residues long. Germline V lookup: CDR1 SGHAT, CDR2 FQNNGV. Trimming left V 1 base short and J 1 base short, with 8 bases between. CDR3 in DNA: TGTGCCAGCAGCTTAGGTACAGGATCCTACGAGCAGTACTTC. This gives the protein CASSLGTGSYEQYF.

The V gene is TRBV14, the J gene TRBJ1-4; D is ambiguous. CDR1 and CDR2 from the germline V gene are SGHDN and FVKESK. Trimming removed 5 bases at V and 4 bases at J, with 8 bases between. The CDR3 spans 13 residues. The CDR3 sequence is CASSNSFNEKLFF. CDR3 sequence (DNA): TGTGCCAGCAGCAACAGCTTTAATGAAAAACTGTTTTTT.

This chain uses TRBV6-5 with TRBJ2-7, with D perhaps TRBD1 (5 bases). Trimming left V 0 bases short and J 1 base short, with 7 bases between. Germline V CDR1 and CDR2: MNHEY, SVGAGI. The CDR3 spans 14 residues. CDR3 region: CASSYSRQSYEQYF. The CDR3 nucleotides read TGTGCCAGCAGTTACTCGCGACAGTCCTACGAGCAGTACTTC.

The genes are TRBV6-5 and TRBJ1-2, with TRBD1 matching over 7 bases. Germline V gene data show CDR1 as MNHEY and CDR2 as SVGAGI. CDR3 size: 13 residues. Trimming took 4 bases from V and 4 from J; bases not matched to a gene: 3. The DNA for the CDR3 is TGTGCCAGCAGTTGGGGACAGTCCTATGGCTACACCTTC. Encoded protein: CASSWGQSYGYTF.

In DNA form, the CDR3 reads TGTGCCAGTAGTAACCAGGTGAACACTGAAGCTTTCTTT. This gives the protein CASSNQVNTEAFF. The rearrangement links TRBV19 to TRBJ1-1, with no clear D. Germline CDR1 LNHDA, CDR2 SQIVND (reference sequence). V lost 4 bases to trimming and J lost 0 bases, with 6 bases between them. This CDR3 is built from 13 residues.